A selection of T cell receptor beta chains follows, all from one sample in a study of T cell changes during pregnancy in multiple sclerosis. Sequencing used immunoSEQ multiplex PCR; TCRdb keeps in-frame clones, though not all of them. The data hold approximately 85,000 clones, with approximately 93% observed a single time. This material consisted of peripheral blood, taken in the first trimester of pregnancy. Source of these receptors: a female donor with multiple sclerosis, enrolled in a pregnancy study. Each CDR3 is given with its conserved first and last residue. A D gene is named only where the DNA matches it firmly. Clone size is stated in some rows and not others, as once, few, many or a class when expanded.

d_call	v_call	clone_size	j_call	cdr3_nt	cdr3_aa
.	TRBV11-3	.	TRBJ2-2	TGTGCCAGCAGCCTTGGGCGTACCGGGGAGCTGTTTTTT	CASSLGRTGELFF
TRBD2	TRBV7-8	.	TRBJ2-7	TGTGCCAGCAGCTTGGAGGGGACTACGTTCTACGAGCAGTACTTC	CASSLEGTTFYEQYF
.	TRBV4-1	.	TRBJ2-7	TGCGCCAGCAGCCCTACGGTCATACTACCCTACGAGCAGTACTTC	CASSPTVILPYEQYF
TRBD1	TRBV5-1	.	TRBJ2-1	TGCGCCAGCAGCTCCGGGACAGGGGGCGGGGATGAGCAGTTCTTC	CASSSGTGGGDEQFF
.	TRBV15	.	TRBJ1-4	TGTGCCACCAGCAGTCGTACCGGTGCAACTAATGAAAAACTGTTTTTT	CATSSRTGATNEKLFF
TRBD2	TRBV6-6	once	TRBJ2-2	TGTGCCAGCAGTAGGACTAGCCCTGAGGAGCTGTTTTTT	CASSRTSPEELFF
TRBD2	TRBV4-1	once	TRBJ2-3	TGCGCCAGCAGCCAAGACGGGGGGGCTACAGATACGCAGTATTTT	CASSQDGGATDTQYF
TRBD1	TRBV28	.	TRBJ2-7	TGTGCCAGCAGCTTTGGACAGGGTGTTGAGAACGAGCAGTACTTC	CASSFGQGVENEQYF
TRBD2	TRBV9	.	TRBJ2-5	TGTGCCAGCAGCGTATCGGGGGGGAATCTGTACCAAGAGACCCAGTACTTC	CASSVSGGNLYQETQYF
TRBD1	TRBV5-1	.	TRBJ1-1	TGCGCCAGCAGCGGAACAGGGGGTGGGAACACTGAAGCTTTCTTT	CASSGTGGGNTEAFF
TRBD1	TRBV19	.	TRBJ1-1	TGTGCCACCGAAGGGGGGACAGGGACATCGGACACTGAAGCTTTCTTT	CATEGGTGTSDTEAFF
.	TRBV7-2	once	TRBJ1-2	TGTGCCAGCAGCTTAGGGGGCGATCGGCCCTACTATGGCTACACCTTC	CASSLGGDRPYYGYTF
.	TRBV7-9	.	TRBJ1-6	TGTGCCAGCAGCTTAGTTCAGGGCCTGAATTCACCCCTCCACTTT	CASSLVQGLNSPLHF
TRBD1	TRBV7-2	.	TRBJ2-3	TGTGCCAGCAGCCGTACCGGGACAGGGGACACAGATACGCAGTATTTT	CASSRTGTGDTDTQYF
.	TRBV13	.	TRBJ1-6	TGTGCCAGCAGGGGAGACTCCTATAATTCACCCCTCCACTTT	CASRGDSYNSPLHF
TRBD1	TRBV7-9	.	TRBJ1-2	TGTGCCAGCAGCTTAGGGGACAGGGACGCTAACTATGGCTACACCTTC	CASSLGDRDANYGYTF
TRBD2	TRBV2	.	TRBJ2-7	TGTGCCAGCAGTGAAAAGAAGGGACTAGCAACCTCCTACGAGCAGTACTTC	CASSEKKGLATSYEQYF
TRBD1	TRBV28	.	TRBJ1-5	TGTGCCAGCAGTCTTATGGGACAGGGCTCGTATAGCAATCAGCCCCAGCATTTT	CASSLMGQGSYSNQPQHF
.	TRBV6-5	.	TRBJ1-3	TGTGCCAGCACCCGCGGGGTGACTGGAAACACCATATATTTT	CASTRGVTGNTIYF
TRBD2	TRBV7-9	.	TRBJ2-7	TGTGCCAGCAGCTCGCCAGGGACTATCGACTACGAGCAGTACTTC	CASSSPGTIDYEQYF
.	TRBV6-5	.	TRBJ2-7	TGTGCCAGCAGTTACTCGGCGGGGGACATTTACGAGCAGTACTTC	CASSYSAGDIYEQYF
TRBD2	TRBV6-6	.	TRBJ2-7	TGTGCCACCCAGACTAGCGGGAAAAGCTACGAGCAGTACTTC	CATQTSGKSYEQYF
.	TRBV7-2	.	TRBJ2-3	TGTGCCAGCGAACTAGATGCGGGCACAGATACGCAGTATTTT	CASELDAGTDTQYF
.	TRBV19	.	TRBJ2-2	TGTGCCAGTAGTATTCGCGAGGTGAACACCGGGGAGCTGTTTTTT	CASSIREVNTGELFF
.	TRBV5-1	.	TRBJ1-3	TGCGCCAGCAGCTTACGCAGGGGATCTGGAAACACCATATATTTT	CASSLRRGSGNTIYF
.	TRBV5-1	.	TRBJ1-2	TGCGCCAGCAGCTTGGACCGGGGTGCCCTTTATGGCTACACCTTC	CASSLDRGALYGYTF
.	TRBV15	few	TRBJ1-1	TGTGCCACCAGCAGAGATCACGGGGACACTGAAGCTTTCTTT	CATSRDHGDTEAFF
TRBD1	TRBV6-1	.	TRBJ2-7	TGTGCCAGCAGTAGGGGGACAGCGAACGAGCAGTACTTC	CASSRGTANEQYF
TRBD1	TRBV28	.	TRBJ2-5	TGTGCCAGCAGCAAGGGACAGCCCTACCAAGAGACCCAGTACTTC	CASSKGQPYQETQYF
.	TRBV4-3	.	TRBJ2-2	TGCGCCAGCAGCCAAGCCCCAGGGTCGTACACCGGGGAGCTGTTTTTT	CASSQAPGSYTGELFF
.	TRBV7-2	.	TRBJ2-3	TGTGCCAGCAGTCGTGACCCCCGGGGCACAGATACGCAGTATTTT	CASSRDPRGTDTQYF
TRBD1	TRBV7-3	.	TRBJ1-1	TGTGCCAGCAGCCCACTGACAGGGGTGAACACTGAAGCTTTCTTT	CASSPLTGVNTEAFF
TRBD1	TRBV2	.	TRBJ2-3	TGTGCCAGCAGACCGGGACAGGGGTCAGATACGCAGTATTTT	CASRPGQGSDTQYF
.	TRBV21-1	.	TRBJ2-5	TGTGCCAGCACCCATTGGACTCCTCGACCCCCAGAGACCCAGTACTTC	CASTHWTPRPPETQYF
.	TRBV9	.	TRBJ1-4	TGTGCCAGCAGCGTAAGGGGAATGGGGAATGAAAAACTGTTTTTT	CASSVRGMGNEKLFF
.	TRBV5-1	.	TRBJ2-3	TGCGCCAGCAGCTTGGAATACTCTAGCACAGATACGCAGTATTTT	CASSLEYSSTDTQYF
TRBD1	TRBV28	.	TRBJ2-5	TGTGCCAGCAGTTTAACAGGGGGCCTAAGCCAAGAGACCCAGTACTTC	CASSLTGGLSQETQYF
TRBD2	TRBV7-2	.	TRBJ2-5	TGTGCCAGCAGCTCCTGGACTAGCGGGCAAGAGACCCAGTACTTC	CASSSWTSGQETQYF
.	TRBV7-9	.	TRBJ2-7	TGTGCCAGCAGCTTAGCGTGGGGCCTGGGCACCTACGAGCAGTACTTC	CASSLAWGLGTYEQYF
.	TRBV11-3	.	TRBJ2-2	TGTGCCAGCAGCGGTGGGGTAGCGGCAACCGGGGAGCTGTTTTTT	CASSGGVAATGELFF
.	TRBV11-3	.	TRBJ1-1	TGTGCCAGCAACCCGGGGGGGGGAAAAGCTTTCTTT	CASNPGGGKAFF
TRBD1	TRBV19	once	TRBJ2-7	TGTGCCAGTAGTTTAATGGACAGGTTCGGCAACGAGCAGTACTTC	CASSLMDRFGNEQYF
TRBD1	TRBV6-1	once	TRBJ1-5	TGTGCCAGCAGACTTGACAGGGGAGGCAATCAGCCCCAGCATTTT	CASRLDRGGNQPQHF